These T cell receptor beta chains were read from a single sample in a study of CD8 T cells in Susac syndrome. TCRdb re-called the immunoSEQ multiplex PCR reads through MiXCR, storing one row per CDR3 protein. This sample has approximately 100,000 distinct CDR3 sequences; approximately 93% occur once, and the top ten carry 0.4% to 0.5%. Sequenced: CD8+ T cells from PBMCs. The receptors derive from a human donor with Susac syndrome. The CDR3 runs from the conserved cysteine through the conserved F or W. A D gene is named only where the DNA matches it firmly. Rows give clone size only sometimes, using once, few, many, or a class for an expanded clone.

- | TRBJ2-5 | TRBV5-4 | - | CASSSIETQETQYF | TGTGCCAGCAGCTCCATAGAGACACAAGAGACCCAGTACTTC
TRBD1 | TRBJ2-1 | TRBV7-9 | - | CASSQPATGNNEQFF | TGTGCCAGCAGTCAACCGGCGACAGGGAATAATGAGCAGTTCTTC
- | TRBJ2-7 | TRBV4-1 | - | CASSQENAGTYEQYF | TGCGCCAGCAGCCAAGAGAACGCCGGGACCTACGAGCAGTACTTC
- | TRBJ2-2 | TRBV7-3 | - | CASSLGFTGELFF | TGTGCCAGCAGCTTGGGGTTTACCGGGGAGCTGTTTTTT
TRBD1 | TRBJ1-2 | TRBV27 | once | CASSFGTGAGDGYTF | TGTGCCAGCAGTTTTGGGACAGGGGCCGGTGATGGCTACACCTTC
TRBD1 | TRBJ2-6 | TRBV9 | - | CASSTTHRDRIPSGANVLTF | TGTGCCAGCAGCACGACACACCGGGACAGAATTCCCTCTGGGGCCAACGTCCTGACTTTC
- | TRBJ2-7 | TRBV5-1 | - | CASSLPGESYEQYF | TGCGCCAGCAGCTTGCCTGGGGAATCCTACGAGCAGTACTTC
- | TRBJ2-7 | TRBV18 | - | CASSDPGSYEQYF | TGTGCCAGCTCAGACCCGGGCTCCTACGAGCAGTACTTC
- | TRBJ1-5 | TRBV4-1 | once | CASSPEGVDQPQHF | TGCGCCAGCAGCCCAGAGGGGGTAGATCAGCCCCAGCATTTT
- | TRBJ1-5 | TRBV9 | once | CASSALGGQPQHF | TGTGCCAGCAGCGCCTTGGGGGGCCAGCCCCAGCATTTT
- | TRBJ2-7 | TRBV19 | - | CASSMTAASYEQYF | TGTGCCAGTAGTATGACAGCGGCCTCCTACGAGCAGTACTTC
- | TRBJ2-7 | TRBV19 | once | CASSTGTQTEQYF | TGTGCCAGTAGTACCGGAACACAGACCGAGCAGTACTTC
- | TRBJ1-1 | TRBV29-1 | - | CSGEKVGNTEAFF | TGCAGCGGCGAGAAAGTAGGGAACACTGAAGCTTTCTTT
- | TRBJ2-7 | TRBV4-2 | - | CASSQDISHEQYF | TGTGCCAGCAGCCAAGATATCAGTCACGAGCAGTACTTC
TRBD1 | TRBJ2-2 | TRBV7-9 | - | CASSFRTGQLNTGELFF | TGTGCCAGCAGCTTCCGGACGGGACAGCTAAACACCGGGGAGCTGTTTTTT
- | TRBJ1-4 | TRBV18 | once | CASSPQQGELFF | TGTGCCAGCTCACCACAACAGGGTGAACTGTTTTTT
- | TRBJ1-2 | TRBV2 | - | CASSEARGKVHGYTF | TGTGCCAGCAGTGAAGCGCGGGGGAAGGTTCATGGCTACACCTTC
- | TRBJ2-3 | TRBV25-1 | - | CASQIGDTQYF | TGTGCCAGCCAGATTGGGGATACGCAGTATTTT
TRBD1 | TRBJ2-7 | TRBV9 | - | CASRGDSYEQYF | TGTGCCAGCAGAGGGGACAGCTACGAGCAGTACTTC
TRBD1 | TRBJ1-1 | TRBV29-1 | - | CSVDPGQGREKTEAFF | TGCAGCGTTGACCCGGGACAGGGGCGGGAGAAAACTGAAGCTTTCTTT
TRBD2 | TRBJ2-1 | TRBV9 | once | CASSDPGLAILNEQFF | TGTGCCAGCAGCGACCCGGGACTAGCGATTTTGAATGAGCAGTTCTTC
- | TRBJ2-7 | TRBV27 | - | CASSSWAGYEQYF | TGTGCCAGCAGCTCTTGGGCGGGTTACGAGCAGTACTTC